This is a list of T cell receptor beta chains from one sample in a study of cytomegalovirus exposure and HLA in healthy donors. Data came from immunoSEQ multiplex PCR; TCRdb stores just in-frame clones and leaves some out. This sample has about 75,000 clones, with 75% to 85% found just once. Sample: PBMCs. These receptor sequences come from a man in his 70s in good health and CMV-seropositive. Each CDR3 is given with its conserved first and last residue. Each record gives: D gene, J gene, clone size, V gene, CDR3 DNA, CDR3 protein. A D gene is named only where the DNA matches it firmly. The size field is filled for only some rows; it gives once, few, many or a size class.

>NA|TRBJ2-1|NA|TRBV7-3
TGTGCCAGCAGTTTGTCAGGGGATAATGAGCAGTTCTTC
CASSLSGDNEQFF
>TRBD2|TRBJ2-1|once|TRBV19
TGTGCCAGTAGTGACGGGAGGGCCTTTTATGAGCAGTTCTTC
CASSDGRAFYEQFF
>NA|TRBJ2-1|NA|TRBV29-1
TGCAGCGTTGACGGTAGTAGCTCCTACAATGAGCAGTTCTTC
CSVDGSSSYNEQFF
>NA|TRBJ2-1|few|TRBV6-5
TGTGCCAGCAGTGGGAGGACTGAGCAGTTCTTC
CASSGRTEQFF
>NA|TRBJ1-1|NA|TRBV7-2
TGTGCCAGCAGCTCCACAGCCTTGGCTTTCTTT
CASSSTALAFF
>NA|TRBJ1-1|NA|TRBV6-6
TGTGCCAGCAGTTACGCGGGTCTGAACACTGAAGCTTTCTTT
CASSYAGLNTEAFF
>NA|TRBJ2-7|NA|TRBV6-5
TGTGCCAGCAGTGGCCCGGGGAACTCCTACGAGCAGTACTTC
CASSGPGNSYEQYF
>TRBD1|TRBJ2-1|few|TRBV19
TGTGCCAGTTCCGAGAGAGACAGGGGCAATGAGCAGTTCTTC
CASSERDRGNEQFF
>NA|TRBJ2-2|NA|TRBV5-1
TGCGCCAGCAGCCTGACAACAGCGAACACCGGGGAGCTGTTTTTT
CASSLTTANTGELFF
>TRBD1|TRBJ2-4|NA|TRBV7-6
TGTGCCAGCCCCCGGGACAGTCGTGTTGGAAAAAACATTCAGTACTTC
CASPRDSRVGKNIQYF
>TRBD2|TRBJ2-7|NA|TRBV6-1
TGTGCCACGTGGGATAGCGGGAGGCGAACCTACGAGCAGTACTTC
CATWDSGRRTYEQYF
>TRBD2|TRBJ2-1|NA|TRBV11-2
TGTGCCAGCAGCCCTCGTTACCCTAGCGGGTTTTCCTCCTACAATGAGCAGTTCTTC
CASSPRYPSGFSSYNEQFF
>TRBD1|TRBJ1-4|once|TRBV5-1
TGCGCCAGCAGCTCCGGACAGGCTACTAATGAAAAACTGTTTTTT
CASSSGQATNEKLFF
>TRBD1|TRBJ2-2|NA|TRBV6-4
TGTGCCAGCAAGAGGGACAGGGGTACCGGGGAGCTGTTTTTT
CASKRDRGTGELFF
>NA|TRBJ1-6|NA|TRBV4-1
TGCGCCAGCAGCCAAGTCTCTTCCGCACCCCTCCACTTT
CASSQVSSAPLHF
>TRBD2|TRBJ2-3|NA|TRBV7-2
TGTGCCAGCAGATCACTAGCGGGAGCCGGGGATACGCAGTATTTT
CASRSLAGAGDTQYF
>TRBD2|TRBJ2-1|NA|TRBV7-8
TGTGCCAGCAGCTTAGGACTAGCGGGAGACAATGAGCAGTTCTTC
CASSLGLAGDNEQFF